The 18 T cell receptor beta chains listed next were all sequenced from one sample in a study of tumor-infiltrating lymphocytes in glioblastoma multiforme. TCR beta libraries were built from RNA through three nested multiplex PCR rounds using modified ARM-PCR. TCRdb used MiXCR to reprocess the multiplex PCR reads, holding one entry per CDR3 protein. The table has around 30,000 distinct CDR3 sequences, about 58% seen once. The sample taken for sequencing was brain tumor tissue. The receptors here all came from a male donor with glioblastoma.

To note about this clonotype: This CDR3 fails to terminate in the conserved phenylalanine or tryptophan, so it likely reflects a read error. This chain connects TRBV29-1 to TRBJ2-7, with D unresolved. The germline V gene has CDR1 SQVTM and CDR2 ANQGSEA. The CDR3 totals 14 residues. The CDR3 is CSVSLEGNSYGQYS. DNA for the CDR3: TGCAGCGTTTCGTTAGAAGGCAACTCTTACGGGCAGTACTCC.

Concerning this clonotype itself: The junction differs from germline at one of its ends, possibly a read error. This chain connects TRBV4-1 to TRBJ2-3; the match to TRBD2 covers 7 bases. The CDR3 loop spans 15 amino acids. Germline V lookup: CDR1 MGHRA, CDR2 YSYEKL. The CDR3 DNA is TGTGCCAGCAGCCGGGGACTACGGAGCACAGATACGCAGTATTTT. It is translated as CASSRGLRSTDTQYF.

A word on this clonotype: The CDR3 carries no conserved terminal phenylalanine or tryptophan, so it likely arises from a read error. This chain connects TRBV6-5 to TRBJ1-1; TRBD1 aligns across 7 bases. The germline V gene encodes CDR1 MNHEY and CDR2 SVGAGI. The CDR3 covers 14 residues. The ends lost 8 bases at V and 1 base at J; junction bases unmatched: 7. The CDR3: CASGSQGKNTEAFS. The CDR3 DNA reads TGTGCCAGCGGATCACAGGGGAAGAACACTGAAGCTTTCTCT.

A note on this clonotype: The CDR3 does not end in the conserved phenylalanine or tryptophan, so this is likely a read error. The chain recombines TRBV6-1 with TRBJ2-1; possibly TRBD1 or TRBD2 for D (5 bases each). The CDR3 spans 15 residues. Germline assignment: CDR1 MNHNS and CDR2 SASEGT. The CDR3 protein is CASSVGTRNRDDQFS. In DNA, the CDR3 is TGTGCCAGCAGTGTCGGGACCCGGAATCGCGATGATCAGTTCTCC.

The chain has TRBV20-1 and TRBJ2-7; 9 positions agree with TRBD2. This CDR3 comprises 12 residues. Germline values: CDR1 DFQATT, CDR2 SNEGSKA (reference sequence). Unmatched junction bases numbered 3, after V lost 4 bases and J lost 5 bases. CDR3 coding DNA: TGCAGTGCTATAGCGGGAGAAAACGAGCAGTACTTC. Its translation: CSAIAGENEQYF.

With respect to this clonotype: This may be a read error, as it is one base from a much larger clone. This chain joins TRBV7-8 and TRBJ2-2; 12 positions match TRBD2. Trimming cost V 5 bases and J 3 bases; bases outside gene matches: 4. CDR1 is SGHVS and CDR2 is FQNEAQ in the germline V gene. The CDR3 is made up of 16 amino acids. CDR3 coding DNA: TGTGCCAGCAGCACGCTAGCGGGAGGGGACACCGGGGAGCTGTTTTTT. Its protein product is CASSTLAGGDTGELFF.

The J gene is TRBJ2-7, the V gene TRBV10-3, with D perhaps matching TRBD1 or TRBD2 (6 bases each). The CDR3 has 15 residues. Germline CDR1 is ENHRY and CDR2 is SYGVKD. Trimming removed 2 bases at V and 8 bases at J, with 19 bases between. The CDR3 DNA is TGTGCCATCAGTGAGGCGACGGGGGCCTCATACAAGCAGTACTTC. This codes for CAISEATGASYKQYF.

This clonotype occurred many times. V and J are TRBV28 and TRBJ2-3; 12 positions agree with TRBD2. J lost 7 bases, V lost 7 bases, and 12 bases had no gene match. This CDR3 contains 16 residues. Germline CDR1 reads MDHEN; CDR2 reads SYDVKM. The CDR3 nucleotides are TGTGCCAGCATTCGAACCGGACTAGCGGGATGGTATACGCAGTATTTT. Translated, it gives CASIRTGLAGWYTQYF.

This clonotype was seen more than once but under ten times. V gene TRBV4-1 combines with J gene TRBJ1-4; tentative D call: TRBD1 (5 bases). Germline V gene data show CDR1 as MGHRA and CDR2 as YSYEKL. V lost 2 bases to trimming and J lost 5 bases, with 12 bases between them. This CDR3 region has 15 residues. CDR3 sequence: CASSQSPGDNEKLFF. CDR3 nucleotides: TGCGCCAGCAGCCAATCCCCCGGGGACAATGAAAAACTGTTTTTT.

A few counts support this clonotype. The chain couples TRBV5-1 to TRBJ2-7; D is unclear. The V gene lost 4 bases and the J gene lost 0 bases, with 14 bases spanning the gap. The length of the CDR3 is 15 residues. Germline CDR1 is SGHRS and CDR2 is YFSETQ. For the CDR3, the DNA is TGCGCCAGCAGCACCGCGGACCGCAGCTCCTACGAGCAGTACTTC. It translates to CASSTADRSSYEQYF.

Regarding this clonotype: One end of the junction varies from germline; a read error may be responsible. V and J are TRBV6-5 and TRBJ1-1; D gene uncertain. Germline loops: CDR1 MNHEY, CDR2 SVGAGI. The CDR3 sequence is 14 residues long. CDR3 nucleotide sequence: TGTACCAGCATGCCCCCCACACCGAACACTGAAGCTTTCTTT. Residues: CTSMPPTPNTEAFF.

This clonotype was counted between two and nine times. The junction departs from germline at one end; a sequencing error may be responsible. This CDR3 is CTSSQAPEDYEQYF. The CDR3, as DNA: TGCACCAGCAGCCAAGCCCCGGAGGACTACGAGCAGTACTTC. The J gene is TRBJ2-7, the V gene TRBV4-1, with D possibly being TRBD2 (5 bases). Germline CDR1 MGHRA, CDR2 YSYEKL. This CDR3 has 14 amino acids.

Notes on this clonotype: A much bigger clone sits one base away, suggesting this may be a read error. This is likely a read error, given that the CDR3 carries no conserved phenylalanine or tryptophan at its end. The V and J genes are TRBV5-1 and TRBJ2-5; the D is unclear. CDR1 SGHRS and CDR2 YFSETQ come from the germline V gene. Deletions cut 5 bases from V and 5 bases from J, with 7 bases between. CDR3 length: 11 amino acids. CDR3 in amino acids: CASSSVETQYI. Here the CDR3 DNA reads TGCGCCAGCAGTTCGGTGGAGACCCAGTACATC.

In its sample, this clonotype was seen many times. V and J are TRBV5-4 and TRBJ2-2; TRBD1 matches 10 bases. From germline, CDR1 is SGHNT and CDR2 YYREEE (reference sequence). V shed 4 bases and J 3 bases; nucleotides not matched to a gene: 12. This CDR3 is built from 18 residues. CDR3 bases: TGTGCCAGCAGCACCGACCGGGACAGGGGTGTGGACACCGGGGAGCTGTTTTTT. Translated: CASSTDRDRGVDTGELFF.

As concerns this clonotype: One end of the junction fails to match germline, which may point to a read error. The chain links TRBV6-6 to TRBJ2-1, with TRBD2 matching over 7 bases. CDR1 and CDR2 (germline): MNHNY, SVGAGI (reference sequence). The CDR3 length is 16 residues. The chain's CDR3 is CSSSTNPRLASNEQFF. In nucleotides, the CDR3 is TGTTCCAGCAGTACGAATCCGAGACTAGCCTCCAATGAACAGTTCTTC.

Notes on this clonotype: Compared with germline, one end of the junction differs, possibly owing to a read error. The chain uses TRBV20-1 and TRBJ1-1; D gene unclear. Germline CDR1 DFQATT, CDR2 SNEGSKA (reference sequence). The CDR3 is 13 amino acids. CDR3: CSAPYSTVTEAFF. The CDR3 region has the DNA TGTAGTGCACCCTATAGTACGGTCACTGAAGCTTTCTTT.

This chain links TRBV29-1 with TRBJ2-7; 12 nucleotides match TRBD1. Per germline, CDR1 SQVTM and CDR2 ANQGSEA. The CDR3 covers 14 residues. CDR3 in DNA: TGCGGCGTAGAACCGGGACAGGGGGCCAACGAGCAGTACGTC. This translates into CGVEPGQGANEQYV.

A word on this clonotype: One end of the junction fails to match germline, which may point to a read error. This sequence joins TRBV6-6 and TRBJ2-7, with TRBD2 identical over 11 bases. Germline V gene sequence: CDR1 MNHNY, CDR2 SVGAGI (reference sequence). This CDR3 is 14 amino acids long. The DNA for the CDR3 is TGTGCCCGCAGGGGGACTAGCGGCTCCTACGAGCAGCACTTC. Amino acid sequence: CARRGTSGSYEQHF.